This paragraph covers one TCR beta chain sequence. The antigen is not known. A quantitative 5'-RACE method, one with molecular barcodes, was used to make TCR beta libraries. TCRdb fed the 5' RACE reads into MiXCR, producing one record per CDR3 protein. Of about 240,000 distinct CDR3 sequences listed, 7.5% to 9% are singletons. The CDR3 covers 13 residues. The germline gives CDR1 DFQATT, CDR2 SNEGSKA (reference sequence). With 3 bases removed from V and 7 bases from J, the gap between germline ends came to 13 bases. The data are from a study of CD8 T cells in ankylosing spondylitis. Findings of the study overall: There was a TCR beta motif, made of fewer than 10 highly homologous variants, that appeared characteristic of ankylosing spondylitis blood.

The sequenced material came from blood, either unsorted or a sorted T cell fraction (not recorded which). This clonotype was sampled from a male donor with ankylosing spondylitis or in good health (not recorded which). The J gene is TRBJ1-5, the V gene TRBV20-1, with D perhaps matching TRBD1 (5 bases). CDR3: CSARRGGGQPQHF. CDR3 nucleotide sequence: TGCAGTGCTAGGCGTGGGGGTGGACAGCCCCAGCATTTT.